This is a list of T cell receptor beta chains from one sample in a study of blood T cell repertoires in COVID-19. Data came from immunoSEQ multiplex PCR; TCRdb stores just in-frame clones and leaves some out. This sample has some 250,000 clones; over 80% occur once, and the top ten carry roughly 27%. The specimen was peripheral blood. All receptors derive from a man in his forties or fifties with acute or convalescent COVID-19. CDR3s leave out the opening cysteine and the closing phenylalanine or tryptophan. The D gene is left open where the match is weak.

J gene	D gene	V gene	CDR3 protein
TRBJ1-1	.	TRBV27	ASSLGYDREAF
TRBJ2-5	.	TRBV7-2	ASSLAAGVETQY
TRBJ2-1	.	TRBV7-9	AGVGDPYNEQF
TRBJ1-1	TRBD1	TRBV5-4	ASSLGQGASEAF
TRBJ2-2	.	TRBV5-1	ASSLVRGSGELF
TRBJ2-3	.	TRBV3-1/TRBV3-2	ASSFETRSGDTQY
TRBJ2-5	.	TRBV3-1/TRBV3-2	ASSPGRGWSETQY
TRBJ2-5	TRBD1	TRBV13	ASSPTGGHETQY
TRBJ2-5	.	TRBV7-9	ASSQYRGRGGVQETQY
TRBJ2-5	TRBD2	TRBV12-3/TRBV12-4	ASSFLGGETQY
TRBJ1-5	.	TRBV27	ASSPLGGGNQPQH
TRBJ2-7	TRBD2	TRBV7-8	ASGDYAYEQY
TRBJ2-5	.	TRBV7-2	ASGWQGRETQY
TRBJ2-3	.	TRBV7-8	ASRLPGLLTDTQY
TRBJ1-2	.	TRBV25-1	ASSDRGYGYT
TRBJ1-2	.	TRBV25-1	ASKRDSGDGYT
TRBJ2-2	TRBD2	TRBV18	ASSPPTSGNTGELF
TRBJ2-3	TRBD2	TRBV5-1	ASSSGLAGPTDTQY
TRBJ1-2	.	TRBV4-1	ASSQDFAGMNYGYT
TRBJ2-2	TRBD1	TRBV11-1	ASSLAPTGVKAGELF
TRBJ2-1	TRBD2	TRBV5-8	ASSLLVGRNEQF
TRBJ1-6	.	TRBV6-1	ASSDDSSYNSPLH
TRBJ2-2	TRBD2	TRBV7-2	ASSPGLAGGRGTGELF
TRBJ2-7	TRBD2	TRBV5-1	ASSDSSGSNEQY
TRBJ1-1	.	TRBV15	ATRTEGALLRDTEAF
TRBJ2-2	TRBD1	TRBV10-2	ASNGQGNTGELF
TRBJ1-2	.	TRBV6-5	ASIGRRDYGYT
TRBJ1-4	.	TRBV4-3	ASSQGLELPEKLF
TRBJ2-2	TRBD2	TRBV5-1	ASSLASSGGTGELF
TRBJ2-7	TRBD2	TRBV29-1	SVAGTSGYEQY
TRBJ2-2	TRBD1	TRBV5-1	ASNPGQWINSNTGELF
TRBJ2-5	TRBD2	TRBV5-6	ASSFTVLAGVGRETQY
TRBJ1-5	TRBD1	TRBV27	ASSPGTGVWQPQH
TRBJ2-7	.	TRBV15	ATSREPLGRTAPYEQY
TRBJ1-5	TRBD1	TRBV7-3	ASSSDRDQPQH
TRBJ1-2	.	TRBV2	ASSELKDSADGYT
TRBJ1-1	.	TRBV2	ASSERGWPEAF
TRBJ1-3	.	TRBV6-5	ASRAPGGNTIY
TRBJ2-3	TRBD2	TRBV6-6	ASSPRLAGTDTQY
TRBJ1-1	.	TRBV5-6	ASSLLLMNTEAF
TRBJ2-2	.	TRBV7-9	ASSRRLGSGELF
TRBJ1-1	TRBD1	TRBV2	ASSPDRGPYEAF
TRBJ1-2	TRBD1	TRBV3-1/TRBV3-2	ASSQTGQVLT
TRBJ2-7	.	TRBV5-1	ASTDNPGSDEQY
TRBJ1-3	.	TRBV5-6	ASSPNRGNTIY
TRBJ1-6	.	TRBV5-4	ASSLEQGGSPLH
TRBJ1-5	.	TRBV19	ASSRLGPRVNQPQH
TRBJ2-7	.	TRBV30	AWSSSGVLEQY
TRBJ2-1	TRBD2	TRBV10-3	AISIAGGEQF
TRBJ1-5	.	TRBV19	ASRVGRPNQPQH
TRBJ1-2	.	TRBV5-6	ASSPDGVYGYT
TRBJ1-2	.	TRBV11-2	ASSLHRETYGYT
TRBJ1-2	.	TRBV6-1	ASSEIRGNGYT